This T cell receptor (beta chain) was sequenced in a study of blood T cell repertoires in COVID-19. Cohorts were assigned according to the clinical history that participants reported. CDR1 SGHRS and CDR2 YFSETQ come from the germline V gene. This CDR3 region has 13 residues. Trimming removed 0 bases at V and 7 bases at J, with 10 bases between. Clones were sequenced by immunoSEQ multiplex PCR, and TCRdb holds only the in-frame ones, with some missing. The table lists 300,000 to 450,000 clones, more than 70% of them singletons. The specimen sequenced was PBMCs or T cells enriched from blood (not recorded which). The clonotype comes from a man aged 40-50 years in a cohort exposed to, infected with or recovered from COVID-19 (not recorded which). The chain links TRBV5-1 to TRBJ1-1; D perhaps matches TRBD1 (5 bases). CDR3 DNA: TGCGCCAGCAGCTTGGCCGGGGGTATTGAAGCTTTCTTT. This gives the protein CASSLAGGIEAFF. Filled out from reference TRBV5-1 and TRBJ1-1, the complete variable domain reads KAGVTQTPRYLIKTRGQQVTLSCSPISGHRSVSWYQQTPGQGLQFLFEYFSETQRNKGNFPGRFSGRQFSNSRSEMNVSTLELGDSALYLCASSLAGGIEAFFGQGTRLTVV.